These T cell receptor beta chains were read from a single sample in a study of blood T cells in healthy people across ages. TCRdb redid the calling of the 5' RACE reads with MiXCR, one entry per CDR3 protein. The sample includes about 580,000 distinct CDR3 sequences, around 50% of them seen just once. Material: blood. These TCRs come from an elderly man in good health. The CDR3 runs from the conserved cysteine through the conserved F or W. The D gene is left open where the match is weak. Size is stated for part of the rows, as once, few or many counts, or as a class when the clone is expanded.

V: TRBV25-1
D: .
size: .
J: TRBJ1-6
DNA: TGTGCCAGCAGTGACCCGGGACGTACTAATTCACCCCTCCACTTT
CDR3: CASSDPGRTNSPLHF

V: TRBV4-2
D: TRBD2
size: once
J: TRBJ2-5
DNA: TGTGCCAGCAGCCCTCGACTAGCGTATACTGAGCAGTACTTC
CDR3: CASSPRLAYTEQYF

V: TRBV12-3/TRBV12-4
D: TRBD1
size: .
J: TRBJ1-2
DNA: TGTGCCAGCAGTTTACTAACAGGGGGCTCCGGCTACACCTTC
CDR3: CASSLLTGGSGYTF

V: TRBV5-5
D: .
size: .
J: TRBJ1-5
DNA: TGTGCCAGCAGCTTTGGGGCAGGGGGCAATCAGCCCCAGCATTTT
CDR3: CASSFGAGGNQPQHF

V: TRBV6-5
D: .
size: few
J: TRBJ2-5
DNA: TGTGCCAGCAGCTCCTCTTGGCGGGCGCAAGAGACCCAGTACTTC
CDR3: CASSSSWRAQETQYF

V: TRBV3-1
D: .
size: few
J: TRBJ2-2
DNA: TGTGCCAGCAGCCAAGATTTTGGCAGCACCGGGGAGCTGTTTTTT
CDR3: CASSQDFGSTGELFF

V: TRBV29-1
D: .
size: many
J: TRBJ2-5
DNA: TGCAGCGTTGAGGTTCAATTTGGGTTGGAGACCCAGTACTTC
CDR3: CSVEVQFGLETQYF

V: TRBV5-5
D: .
size: few
J: TRBJ2-1
DNA: TGTGCCAGCAGCTTATATGGCCTTCCCCAACAATACAATGAGCAGTTCTTC
CDR3: CASSLYGLPQQYNEQFF

V: TRBV5-1
D: .
size: .
J: TRBJ2-4
DNA: TGCGCCAGTACCGCGGCGGGGTCAGCCAAAAACATTCAGTACTTC
CDR3: CASTAAGSAKNIQYF

V: TRBV9
D: TRBD2
size: few
J: TRBJ2-3
DNA: TGTGCCAGCAGCGTAGGTCTAGCGGGGCCTAGCACAGATACGCAGTATTTT
CDR3: CASSVGLAGPSTDTQYF

V: TRBV20-1
D: TRBD1
size: few
J: TRBJ2-7
DNA: TGCAGTGCTAGACGGGACAGCTACGAGCAGTACTTC
CDR3: CSARRDSYEQYF

V: TRBV27
D: TRBD2
size: .
J: TRBJ2-1
DNA: TGTGCCAGCAGTTCGACAGCGACTAGCAGCACCTACAATGAGCAGTTCTTC
CDR3: CASSSTATSSTYNEQFF

V: TRBV20-1
D: .
size: .
J: TRBJ2-1
DNA: TGCAGTGCTAGAGGGAACAGGTTCAGGGCTAGGTCCTACAATGAGCAGTTCTTC
CDR3: CSARGNRFRARSYNEQFF

V: TRBV6-6
D: TRBD2
size: many
J: TRBJ2-5
DNA: TGTGCCAGCAGTGGACCTAGCGGGGGTTTTCAAGAGACCCAGTACTTC
CDR3: CASSGPSGGFQETQYF

V: TRBV6-5
D: .
size: .
J: TRBJ2-7
DNA: TGTGCCAGCAGCTCGATGTACGAGCAGTACTTC
CDR3: CASSSMYEQYF

V: TRBV6-6
D: .
size: many
J: TRBJ2-5
DNA: TGTGCCAGCAGGACGGACGGAGGGGAGACCCAGTACTTC
CDR3: CASRTDGGETQYF

V: TRBV5-1
D: .
size: .
J: TRBJ2-7
DNA: TGCGCCAGCAGCGCGGACAGAGACTCCTACGAGCAGTACTTC
CDR3: CASSADRDSYEQYF

V: TRBV12-3/TRBV12-4
D: .
size: .
J: TRBJ2-5
DNA: TGTGCCAGCAGTTGGGGGCAGAAAGAGACCCAGTACTTC
CDR3: CASSWGQKETQYF

V: TRBV28
D: .
size: .
J: TRBJ2-3
DNA: TGTGCCAGCAGTTCCCCTCCCGGAGGCACAGATACGCAGTATTTT
CDR3: CASSSPPGGTDTQYF

V: TRBV20-1
D: .
size: few
J: TRBJ2-5
DNA: TGCAGTGCTAGAGATGGAGGGCTCTTTGAGACCCAGTACTTC
CDR3: CSARDGGLFETQYF

V: TRBV20-1
D: TRBD1
size: .
J: TRBJ1-2
DNA: TGCAGTACTCCATCCCCACGGGACAGGGCCCATGGCTACACCTTC
CDR3: CSTPSPRDRAHGYTF

V: TRBV29-1
D: .
size: .
J: TRBJ2-2
DNA: TGCAGCGTTGATAGACAGAACACCGGGGAGCTGTTTTTT
CDR3: CSVDRQNTGELFF

V: TRBV29-1
D: .
size: few
J: TRBJ2-7
DNA: TGCAGCGTTATATCGGGGTATTCCTACGAGCAGTACTTC
CDR3: CSVISGYSYEQYF

V: TRBV5-1
D: .
size: .
J: TRBJ2-4
DNA: TGCGCCAGCAGCGATCCTACAGGGCCCAAAAACATTCAGTACTTC
CDR3: CASSDPTGPKNIQYF

V: TRBV6-5
D: .
size: .
J: TRBJ2-3
DNA: .
CDR3: CASSYGAVGLGASTDTQYF

V: TRBV10-3
D: TRBD1
size: few
J: TRBJ2-7
DNA: TGTGCCATCAGCAAACAGGGGGGCGACGAGCAGTACTTC
CDR3: CAISKQGGDEQYF

V: TRBV7-3
D: .
size: few
J: TRBJ2-3
DNA: TGTGCCAGCAGCTTAATAGATACGCAGTATTTT
CDR3: CASSLIDTQYF

V: TRBV5-1
D: TRBD1
size: .
J: TRBJ2-1
DNA: TGCGCCAGCCAACAGTCGACAGGGCCCTACGAGCAGTTCTTC
CDR3: CASQQSTGPYEQFF

V: TRBV7-2
D: TRBD2
size: .
J: TRBJ2-3
DNA: TGTGCCAGCAGCTTAGGAGGCGGGGGGGCCAGGGCAGATACGCAGTATTTT
CDR3: CASSLGGGGARADTQYF

V: TRBV20-1
D: TRBD1
size: .
J: TRBJ2-3
DNA: TGCAGTGCTAGAAGGGGACAGGTGATAGATACGCAGTATTTT
CDR3: CSARRGQVIDTQYF

V: TRBV7-2
D: .
size: few
J: TRBJ2-7
DNA: TGTGCCAGCAGCTTTGACACGAACTACGAGCAGTACTTC
CDR3: CASSFDTNYEQYF

V: TRBV7-8
D: .
size: .
J: TRBJ2-7
DNA: TGTGCCAGCAGCTTAGCGGGACTCGTATACGAGCAGTACTTC
CDR3: CASSLAGLVYEQYF

V: TRBV10-3
D: TRBD1
size: .
J: TRBJ1-2
DNA: TGTGCCATCAGTGAGGGGAACCGAGACAGGGGGAATTACACCTTC
CDR3: CAISEGNRDRGNYTF

V: TRBV6-2/TRBV6-3
D: .
size: .
J: TRBJ2-1
DNA: TGTGCCAGCGGGGAGGCGGTCGAGAAGTTCTTC
CDR3: CASGEAVEKFF

V: TRBV4-3
D: .
size: .
J: TRBJ2-1
DNA: TGCGCCAGCAGCCAAGATCAGGCCATTTACAATGAGCAGTTCTTC
CDR3: CASSQDQAIYNEQFF

V: TRBV6-2/TRBV6-3
D: .
size: .
J: TRBJ2-7
DNA: TGTGCCAGCAGTCCTATGGGCCATGGGTCGGGGAATGAGCAGTACTTC
CDR3: CASSPMGHGSGNEQYF

V: TRBV7-8
D: TRBD2
size: many
J: TRBJ2-1
DNA: TGTGCCAGCAGCTTTGGGGGGAGGGGTACTACAGGGCAGTTCTTC
CDR3: CASSFGGRGTTGQFF

V: TRBV29-1
D: TRBD1
size: once
J: TRBJ2-3
DNA: TGCAGCGTTGATCCAGACAGGGGGCGCGGCGGTACGCAGTATTTT
CDR3: CSVDPDRGRGGTQYF

V: TRBV12-3/TRBV12-4
D: TRBD2
size: .
J: TRBJ2-1
DNA: TGTGCCAGCACCGGGACTAGCGGGGTTTATGAGCAGTTCTTC
CDR3: CASTGTSGVYEQFF

V: TRBV20-1
D: TRBD2
size: few
J: TRBJ2-3
DNA: TGCGGTTCCACTAGCGGGGGGGCTAGCACAGATACGCAGTATTTT
CDR3: CGSTSGGASTDTQYF

V: TRBV7-2
D: .
size: few
J: TRBJ2-1
DNA: TGTGCCAGCAGCTTAGTAGGTAGCGTTAGGTACAATGAGCAGTTCTTC
CDR3: CASSLVGSVRYNEQFF

V: TRBV20-1
D: TRBD2
size: .
J: TRBJ2-5
DNA: TGCAGTACGACTAGCGGGAGGGCGGGATTCGGTGAGCAGTACTTC
CDR3: CSTTSGRAGFGEQYF

V: TRBV7-9
D: TRBD2
size: .
J: TRBJ2-5
DNA: TGTTCGTCTAGCGGGTCCTACCAAGAGACCCAGTACTTC
CDR3: CSSSGSYQETQYF

V: TRBV9
D: .
size: .
J: TRBJ2-7
DNA: TGTGCCAGCAGCGTGCGGGCGGGATACGAGCAGTACTTC
CDR3: CASSVRAGYEQYF

V: TRBV27
D: .
size: .
J: TRBJ2-1
DNA: TGTGCCAGCAGTCCCCAATGGGACTCTCCGCAGTTCTTC
CDR3: CASSPQWDSPQFF

V: TRBV29-1
D: TRBD2
size: many
J: TRBJ2-3
DNA: TGCAGCGCCTCTAGCGGATCCAGCACAGATACGCAGTATTTT
CDR3: CSASSGSSTDTQYF

V: TRBV6-5
D: TRBD1
size: .
J: TRBJ1-2
DNA: TGTTCCAGCAGGGACGACAGGGCGTCTAACTATGGCTACACCTTC
CDR3: CSSRDDRASNYGYTF

V: TRBV20-1
D: TRBD2
size: .
J: TRBJ2-7
DNA: TGCAGTGCTAGGGCTAGCGGGAGGGAAGGGCGGTACGAGCAGTACTTC
CDR3: CSARASGREGRYEQYF

V: TRBV13
D: TRBD2
size: .
J: TRBJ2-7
DNA: TGTGCCAGCAGTCCCGGGACTAGCGTCCACGAGCAGTACTTC
CDR3: CASSPGTSVHEQYF

V: TRBV3-1
D: TRBD1
size: once
J: TRBJ2-4
DNA: TGTGCCAGCAGCCAAAGACTTCCGGGACAGGGTATTGAGATAGCCAAAAACATTCAGTACTTC
CDR3: CASSQRLPGQGIEIAKNIQYF

V: TRBV12-5
D: TRBD2
size: .
J: TRBJ2-1
DNA: TGTGCTAGTGGTTTGGGACTAGCGGGGGGGAACAATGAGCAGTTCTTC
CDR3: CASGLGLAGGNNEQFF

V: TRBV20-1
D: TRBD2
size: .
J: TRBJ2-5
DNA: TGCAGTGCTCCAAGCGGGACCTTCCAAGAGACCCAGTACTTC
CDR3: CSAPSGTFQETQYF

V: TRBV6-5
D: .
size: many
J: TRBJ2-1
DNA: TGTGCCAGCCCGCGTCTGGGGGACAATGAGCAGTTCTTC
CDR3: CASPRLGDNEQFF

V: TRBV5-1
D: TRBD2
size: .
J: TRBJ2-1
DNA: TGCGCCAGCAGGCCTACCGGGACGAGCGGGGGCGTATACAATGAGCAGTTCTTC
CDR3: CASRPTGTSGGVYNEQFF